The clone carrying this T cell receptor beta chain has ten or more counts. This sample's TCRbeta library carried unique molecular identifier barcodes. MiXCR was run by TCRdb on the PCR reads, yielding one entry per CDR3 protein. This sample has 80,000 to 95,000 distinct CDR3 sequences, with roughly 8.8% found just once. This specimen comes from a study of T-cell reconstitution after alpha-beta-depleted transplantation in children. The source of this sequence is a human donor who donated a stem cell graft to a child with congenital amegakaryocytic thrombocytopenia. The source material was PBMCs from the stem cell graft donor, sampled from the stem cell graft.

CDR3 in DNA: TGCAGCGTTGACCGGGGGGGAGAGGGCTACACCTTC. Translating it yields CSVDRGGEGYTF. The chain combines TRBV29-1 with TRBJ1-2; TRBD1 is a possible D gene (5 bases). CDR1 and CDR2 from the germline V gene are SQVTM and ANQGSEA. This CDR3 region has 12 residues. With 3 bases removed from V and 8 bases from J, the gap between germline ends came to 13 bases.